The 21 T cell receptor beta chains presented below share a single source sample, sequenced in a study of Graves' ophthalmopathy and Graves' hyperthyroidism. Researchers took RNA transcripts and amplified TCR beta CDR3 regions from them. HTBI primers primed a first-round RT-PCR, and a second-round multiplex PCR followed. TCRdb reprocessed the multiplex PCR reads with MiXCR, giving one entry per CDR3 protein. The sample consists of more than 550,000 distinct CDR3 sequences, roughly 41% of them appearing once. The sequencing input was peripheral blood. Receptors were obtained from an adult man with Graves' ophthalmopathy.

This clonotype was seen at least ten times. The J gene is TRBJ2-7, the V gene TRBV14; TRBD1 matches 10 bases. The CDR3 is made up of 16 amino acids. Germline V lookup: CDR1 SGHDN, CDR2 FVKESK. J was trimmed by 4 bases and V by 5 bases; bases with no gene match: 11. The CDR3 region has the DNA TGTGCCAGCAGCGTAAGGAGGGGACAGGGGTTTTACGAGCAGTACTTC. Encoded protein: CASSVRRGQGFYEQYF. The whole variable domain, remainder taken from reference TRBV14 and TRBJ2-7, is EAGVTQFPSHSVIEKGQTVTLRCDPISGHDNLYWYRRVMGKEIKFLLHFVKESKQDESGMPNNRFLAERTGGTYSTLKVQPAELEDSGVYFCASSVRRGQGFYEQYFGPGTRLTVT.

This clonotype was seen ten or more times. The chain uses TRBV7-8 and TRBJ1-6, with TRBD1 as a possible D gene (5 bases). Trimming cost V 4 bases and J 9 bases, with 19 bases left between them. Germline CDR1 is SGHVS and CDR2 is FQNEAQ. CDR3 length equals 16 residues. The CDR3 reads CASSSREWGIISPLHF. As DNA, the CDR3 is TGTGCCAGCAGCTCCCGGGAATGGGGGATTATTTCACCCCTCCACTTT.

This clonotype has at least ten counts. The rearrangement joins TRBV7-2 to TRBJ2-7, with D possibly TRBD2 on 6 matching bases. There are 15 residues in the CDR3. The germline gives CDR1 SGHTA, CDR2 FQGNSA. Trimming cost V 4 bases and J 2 bases, with 15 bases left between them. The CDR3 protein is CASSYTGTGTYEQYF. CDR3 nucleotides: TGTGCCAGCAGCTACACCGGGACTGGAACCTACGAGCAGTACTTC.

This clonotype has at least ten counts. The J gene is TRBJ2-5, the V gene TRBV7-9, with 9 nucleotides matching TRBD1. The V gene's germline CDR1 is SEHNR and CDR2 FQNEAQ (reference sequence). V was clipped by 1 base and J by 5 bases; unmatched bases: 14. The CDR3 has 18 residues. CDR3 sequence reads: CASSLDPPGQGGRETQYF. As DNA, the CDR3 is TGTGCCAGCAGCTTAGATCCTCCGGGACAGGGAGGTCGGGAGACCCAGTACTTC.

As concerns this clonotype: The CDR3 does not end in the conserved phenylalanine or tryptophan, so this is likely a read error. J is TRBJ2-7 and V is TRBV9; TRBD2 agrees at 10 bases. The CDR3 is made up of 16 amino acids. Losses at the gene ends were 5 bases for V and 5 bases for J; bases not matched to a gene: 13. CDR1 is SGDLS, CDR2 YYNGEE, per germline. This CDR3 is CASRRTGTSDYHEQYL. CDR3 DNA sequence: TGTGCCAGCAGGCGCACGGGGACTAGCGATTACCACGAGCAGTACCTC.

About this clonotype: A much larger clone lies a single base off, so this may be a read error. The chain recombines TRBV25-1 with TRBJ2-6; D possibly corresponds to TRBD2 (7 bases). CDR3 length equals 13 residues. Germline V CDR1 and CDR2: MGHDK, SYGVNS. V lost 8 bases and J lost 5, with 10 bases in between. CDR3 sequence: CASGGARANVLTF. The CDR3 DNA reads TGTGCCAGCGGGGGGGCGAGGGCCAACGTCCTGACTTTC.

This clonotype was counted ten times or more. The V call is TRBV20-1, the J call TRBJ1-5; 8 nucleotides match TRBD1. This CDR3 region has 14 residues. The germline gives CDR1 DFQATT, CDR2 SNEGSKA (reference sequence). J lost 6 bases, V lost 6 bases, and 10 bases had no gene match. CDR3 sequence: CSARRQGAAQPQHF. The CDR3 DNA reads as TGCAGTGCCCGGAGGCAGGGGGCGGCTCAGCCCCAGCATTTT.

V usage is TRBV11-2 and J usage is TRBJ2-7, with D possibly called TRBD1 or TRBD2 (5 bases each). Per germline, CDR1 SGHAT and CDR2 FQNNGV. V shed 1 base and J shed 5 bases, with 15 bases lying between them. There are 15 residues in the CDR3. CDR3 coding DNA: TGTGCCAGCAGCTTAGCCGGGACGAGGATGGACGAGCAGTACTTC. It codes for CASSLAGTRMDEQYF.

This clonotype has a handful of counts. This chain connects TRBV7-9 to TRBJ2-2; 10 bases are shared with TRBD1. The CDR3 consists of 14 residues. V was clipped by 4 bases and J by 8 bases; unmatched bases: 4. Germline loops: CDR1 SEHNR, CDR2 FQNEAQ (reference sequence). CDR3 sequence: CASSSGTGVGELFF. The CDR3 DNA sequence: TGTGCCAGCAGCTCCGGGACAGGGGTAGGGGAGCTGTTTTTT.

This clonotype was found many times. This chain connects TRBV20-1 to TRBJ2-7; TRBD2 matches 11 bases. The germline V gene has CDR1 DFQATT and CDR2 SNEGSKA (reference sequence). The ends lost 5 bases at V and 7 bases at J; junction bases unmatched: 10. The CDR3 loop spans 14 amino acids. The CDR3 is CSARISGGAGEQYF. DNA for the CDR3: TGCAGTGCTCGTATTAGCGGGGGGGCTGGTGAGCAGTACTTC.

This clonotype appeared many times. The chain is built from TRBV14 and TRBJ1-3, with a possible D match to TRBD1 (6 bases). The CDR3 spans 16 residues. Trimming took off 4 bases at V and 0 bases at J, with 13 bases between the two ends. CDR1 is SGHDN, CDR2 FVKESK, per germline. The CDR3 DNA reads as TGTGCCAGCAGCCGGATAGACAGGATCTCTGGAAACACCATATATTTT. Protein: CASSRIDRISGNTIYF.

There are a few counts of this clonotype. V usage is TRBV12-5 and J usage is TRBJ1-2; 7 nucleotides agree with TRBD1. The CDR3 is 16 residues long. The V gene end was trimmed by 4 bases and the J gene end by 7 bases; junction bases not matched to a gene: 15. CDR1 and CDR2 from the germline V gene are LGHNT and FRNRAP. Written as DNA, the CDR3 is TGTGCTAGTGGTTCCACTCTCCCGACAGGGCTTTCTGGCTACACCTTC. It encodes CASGSTLPTGLSGYTF.

This clonotype was detected many times. The genes are TRBV2 and TRBJ1-4; D is perhaps TRBD1 (5 bases). V lost 6 bases and J 7 bases, leaving 15 bases between the germline ends. The germline CDR1 and CDR2 sequences are SNHLY and FYNNEI. CDR3 length: 14 residues. In nucleotides, the CDR3 is TGTGCCAGCAGGTTAGATACGGGACGTGAAAAACTGTTTTTT. It yields the protein CASRLDTGREKLFF.

This clonotype was counted between two and nine times. This chain connects TRBV6-1 to TRBJ2-7, with TRBD1 as a possible D gene (6 bases). Germline V gene lookup returns CDR1 MNHNS and CDR2 SASEGT. V lost 5 bases, J lost 4 bases, and 15 bases lay in between. The CDR3 consists of 14 residues. CDR3 in DNA: TGTGCCAGCAGTTACCGAGGACAGAATTACGAGCAGTACTTC. It is translated as CASSYRGQNYEQYF.

V and J are TRBV2 and TRBJ1-1, with a possible D match to TRBD1 (6 bases). Germline CDR1 is SNHLY and CDR2 is FYNNEI. The CDR3 sequence is 15 residues long. Trimming pared 5 bases from V and 6 bases from J, leaving 19 bases between. The CDR3, as DNA: TGTGCCAGCAGTTTATCTTTCAGGGGCCTACCTGAAGCTTTCTTT. It is translated as CASSLSFRGLPEAFF. Filled out from reference TRBV2 and TRBJ1-1, the complete variable domain reads EPEVTQTPSHQVTQMGQEVILRCVPISNHLYFYWYRQILGQKVEFLVSFYNNEISEKSEIFDDQFSVERPDGSNFTLKIRSTKLEDSAMYFCASSLSFRGLPEAFFGQGTRLTVV.

J is TRBJ2-5 and V is TRBV20-1; 7 bases fit TRBD1. The CDR3 is 14 amino acids. Germline values: CDR1 DFQATT, CDR2 SNEGSKA (reference sequence). Trimming cost V 4 bases and J 9 bases; bases outside gene matches: 14. As DNA, the CDR3 is TGCAGTGCTATCGCAGGGACAGTCAATCAGCCCCAGTACTTC. It translates to CSAIAGTVNQPQYF.

This clonotype was observed many times. The rearrangement joins TRBV19 to TRBJ1-2, with 8 bases that match TRBD1. The CDR3 spans 14 residues. V trimming: 4 bases; J trimming: 7 bases; junction bases outside the gene matches: 8. CDR1 is LNHDA and CDR2 is SQIVND in the germline V gene (reference sequence). In nucleotides, the CDR3 is TGTGCCAGTAGTACACGGGTACAGGGGGGTGGCTACACCTTC. Protein product: CASSTRVQGGGYTF.

This clonotype was detected ten times or more. The J gene is TRBJ2-2, the V gene TRBV29-1; 14 nucleotides align to TRBD2. The length of the CDR3 is 16 residues. V shed 6 bases, J shed 6 bases, and the junction held 9 bases outside the gene matches. Looked up from germline, CDR1 is SQVTM and CDR2 is ANQGSEA. CDR3 sequence: CSVRGTSGRYSGELFF. The CDR3 DNA follows: TGCAGCGTCCGGGGGACTAGCGGGAGATATTCCGGGGAGCTGTTTTTT.

As for this clonotype: Relative to the germline gene, one junction end is altered; a read error may explain this. DNA for the CDR3: TGCACCAGCAGATGGGGTCTTTCCCCAAATTCACCCCTCCACTTT. Its translation is CTSRWGLSPNSPLHF. The J gene is TRBJ1-6, the V gene TRBV5-1; no clear D gene. Germline CDR1 reads SGHRS; CDR2 reads YFSETQ. The CDR3 covers 15 residues.

The rearrangement joins TRBV7-9 to TRBJ1-2; D call uncertain. The CDR3 runs to 12 residues. Germline assignment: CDR1 SEHNR and CDR2 FQNEAQ (reference sequence). V was cut by 2 bases and J by 7 bases, with 8 bases left in between. The CDR3 region is CASSLSRGGYTF. In DNA form, the CDR3 reads TGTGCCAGCAGCTTATCGCGGGGTGGCTACACCTTC.

The rearrangement links TRBV10-2 to TRBJ2-5; D might be TRBD1 (5 bases). Trimming removed 0 bases from V and 4 bases from J, with 6 bases in between. Germline CDR1 WSHSY, CDR2 SAAADI. The CDR3 length is 13 residues. The DNA of the CDR3 is TGCGCCAGCAGTGAGTCAAGGGGAGAGACCCAGTACTTC. This gives the protein CASSESRGETQYF.